This passage covers 5 T cell receptor beta chains from one sample sequenced in a study of shared clonotypes between healthy human individuals. Method: immunoSEQ multiplex PCR; TCRdb's copy keeps in-frame clones and lacks some. The data hold some 740,000 clones, with nearly 95% observed a single time. Naive CD8 cells lacked CD45RO, underwent positive selection for CCR7 and left out terminally differentiated effector memory CD45RA+ cells. The sample taken for sequencing was naive CD8+ T cells sorted from blood. Every receptor here comes from a man aged 30-40 years in good health.

CDR3 nucleotides: TGTGCCAGCAGCTCCCAAGACAACTCCCCTGGCGAGCAGTACTTC. Translating it yields CASSSQDNSPGEQYF. The chain uses TRBV28 and TRBJ2-7; D unclear. This CDR3 contains 15 residues. Germline assignment: CDR1 MDHEN and CDR2 SYDVKM. V was shortened by 6 bases and J by 6 bases, with 21 bases between the two germline ends.

A remark on this clone: A read error is likely here: a far larger clone is one base away. The sample has other DNA sequences that encode this CDR3 too. J is TRBJ2-5 and V is TRBV6-5; the match to TRBD1 covers 9 bases. V shed 5 bases and J 4 bases; nucleotides not matched to a gene: 5. Germline CDR1 MNHEY, CDR2 SVGAGI. This CDR3 has 14 residues. CDR3: CASSQDRGSETQYF. CDR3 DNA sequence: TGTGCCAGCAGTCAGGACAGGGGTTCAGAGACCCAGTACTTC.

V gene TRBV7-9 combines with J gene TRBJ2-7; 7 bases are shared with TRBD1. Looked up from germline, CDR1 is SEHNR and CDR2 is FQNEAQ (reference sequence). The CDR3 sequence is 16 residues long. V was clipped by 3 bases and J by 0 bases; unmatched bases: 8. This CDR3 reads CASSFFSRDSSYEQYF. The CDR3 bases are TGTGCCAGCAGCTTTTTCAGCCGGGACAGCTCCTACGAGCAGTACTTC.

The sample holds one count of this clone. V and J are TRBV4-1 and TRBJ2-7, with 7 bases aligning to TRBD1. With 4 bases clipped from V and 1 base from J, the junction kept 4 bases outside the gene matches. CDR1 is MGHRA, CDR2 YSYEKL, per germline. This CDR3 comprises 14 residues. The CDR3 DNA follows: TGCGCCAGCAGCCCGACGGGACAGTCCTACGAGCAGTACTTC. Its translation: CASSPTGQSYEQYF.

This rearrangement joins TRBV7-9 to TRBJ1-1; maybe TRBD1 (6 bases). With 5 bases removed from V and 5 bases from J, the gap between germline ends came to 15 bases. Germline V gene lookup returns CDR1 SEHNR and CDR2 FQNEAQ (reference sequence). CDR3 length: 14 amino acids. This CDR3 reads CASSLPRGGTEAFF. As DNA, the CDR3 is TGTGCCAGCAGCCTCCCCAGGGGAGGAACTGAAGCTTTCTTT.